What follows describes a single T cell receptor beta chain. The sample comes from a study of blood T cell repertoires in COVID-19. The assay was immunoSEQ multiplex PCR, and TCRdb's table has in-frame clones only and misses some. The repertoire includes some 400,000 clones, approximately 86% of them detected once, and 2.5% to 3.5% sits in the top ten. Trimming left V 3 bases short and J 11 bases short, with 24 bases between. CDR1 and CDR2 (germline): SEHNR, FQNEAQ (reference sequence). The CDR3 has 16 amino acids. This sequence originates from a human donor in a cohort sampled during active COVID-19. The J gene is TRBJ2-3, the V gene TRBV7-9; maybe TRBD2 (5 bases). The sequencing sample was made of peripheral blood. The CDR3, as DNA: TGTGCCAGCAGCTTGATCAAGGAGGTCCTGGTCTTTGGGCAGTATTTT. It codes for CASSLIKEVLVFGQYF.